The next 24 T cell receptor beta chains were all read from a single sample in a study of molecular identifiers for immune sequencing clone quantification. TCRdb re-analysed the PCR reads in MiXCR, keeping a single row per CDR3 protein. Of hundreds of thousands of distinct CDR3 sequences listed, roughly 27% are singletons. Sequencing was carried out using naive CD8+ T cells from blood, with Jurkat cell RNA spiked in. Described subset: FACS-sorted CD8+CD4-CCR7+CD45RA+ naive T cells. These TCRs come from a human donor in good health. Some libraries in this study had Jurkat cell RNA spiked in.

The chain combines TRBV11-3 with TRBJ2-1; D may be TRBD2 (6 bases). The CDR3 extends over 13 amino acids. CDR1 and CDR2 from the germline V gene are SGHNT and YENEEA. The V gene lost 5 bases and the J gene lost 7 bases, with 12 bases spanning the gap. CDR3 region: CASSVGTANEQFF. CDR3 bases: TGTGCCAGCAGCGTAGGGACTGCTAATGAGCAGTTCTTC.

This clonotype appeared many times. The V and J genes are TRBV7-2 and TRBJ2-7; TRBD2 matches at 14 bases. The ends lost 3 bases at V and 4 bases at J; junction bases unmatched: 8. The CDR3 is 17 residues long. Germline values: CDR1 SGHTA, CDR2 FQGNSA. CDR3: CASSLERLAGGPYEQYF. The CDR3 DNA follows: TGTGCCAGCAGCTTGGAACGACTAGCGGGAGGGCCGTACGAGCAGTACTTC.

This clonotype has more than one count but fewer than ten. The chain employs TRBV24-1 and TRBJ2-3; a weak D match, TRBD1 (5 bases). Germline V gene sequence: CDR1 KGHDR, CDR2 SFDVKD. This CDR3 has 13 residues. Trimming left V 5 bases short and J 2 bases short, with 7 bases between. CDR3 DNA sequence: TGTGCCACCAGTGTAGGGGACACAGATACGCAGTATTTT. Its protein product is CATSVGDTDTQYF.

The chain has TRBV20-1 and TRBJ2-1; D ambiguous. Germline assignment: CDR1 DFQATT and CDR2 SNEGSKA (reference sequence). V was pared by 0 bases and J by 1 base, with 13 bases between. The CDR3 extends over 16 amino acids. CDR3 loop: CSARELGAGSYNEQFF. CDR3 nucleotide sequence: TGCAGTGCTAGAGAGCTAGGAGCCGGTTCCTACAATGAGCAGTTCTTC.

This clonotype was seen a few times. The chain links TRBV19 to TRBJ2-7, with D unclear. V lost 2 bases to trimming and J lost 3 bases, with 8 bases between them. This CDR3 region has 13 residues. Per germline, CDR1 LNHDA and CDR2 SQIVND (reference sequence). The CDR3 DNA is TGTGCCAGTAGTATAACACAGTTCTACGAGCAGTACTTC. It yields the protein CASSITQFYEQYF.

As concerns this clonotype: Possible read error: a much larger clone is one base away. Because it lacks the conserved phenylalanine or tryptophan at the end, this CDR3 is likely a read error. This CDR3 reads CAISESPDRVYEQYL. CDR3 nucleotide sequence: TGTGCCATCAGTGAGTCCCCGGATCGGGTCTACGAGCAGTACCTC. The gene calls are TRBV10-3 and TRBJ2-7, with D hard to call. The germline gives CDR1 ENHRY, CDR2 SYGVKD. CDR3 length: 15 amino acids. Trimming left V 0 bases short and J 3 bases short, with 12 bases between.

With respect to this clonotype: The junction departs from the called germline gene at one end, perhaps through a read error. V is TRBV28 and J is TRBJ1-4; 8 bases align to TRBD1. In germline, CDR1 is MDHEN, CDR2 SYDVKM. The CDR3 runs 14 residues. The CDR3 reads CASRGTGVNEKLLF. The CDR3 DNA sequence: TGTGCCAGCAGGGGGACAGGCGTTAATGAAAAACTGCTTTTT. Full variable domain (missing parts from reference TRBV28 and TRBJ1-4): DVKVTQSSRYLVKRTGEKVFLECVQDMDHENMFWYRQDPGLGLRLIYFSYDVKMKEKGDIPEGYSVSREKKERFSLILESASTNQTSMYLCASRGTGVNEKLLFGSGTQLSVL.

This clonotype was picked up a small number of times. The rearrangement links TRBV12-3 or TRBV12-4 to TRBJ1-1; a weak D match, TRBD1 (5 bases). The V end lost 10 bases, the J end lost 6 bases, and 15 bases lay between the germline ends. This CDR3 is 12 amino acids long. The CDR3 DNA sequence: TGTGCCACCCGCCTTGGGGGGGCTGAAGCTTTCTTT. It specifies CATRLGGAEAFF.

Concerning this clonotype: At one end the junction does not follow the germline gene, possibly because of a read error. The chain's CDR3 is CSVEGLAGVFELFF. CDR3 nucleotides: TGCAGCGTTGAAGGGCTAGCGGGAGTATTTGAGCTGTTCTTC. J is TRBJ2-1 and V is TRBV29-1, with 10 bases fitting TRBD2. The germline CDR1 and CDR2 sequences are SQVTM and ANQGSEA. This CDR3 has 14 amino acids.

At least ten counts were recorded for this clonotype. This CDR3 reads CSVTGTSTQLPLYEQYF. The DNA of the CDR3 is TGCAGCGTGACCGGGACTAGCACCCAATTGCCCCTCTACGAGCAGTACTTC. The J gene is TRBJ2-7, the V gene TRBV29-1; 9 nucleotides agree with TRBD2. This CDR3 comprises 17 residues. From germline, CDR1 is SQVTM and CDR2 ANQGSEA. Germline trimming cut 6 bases from V and 3 bases from J; bases unmatched to any gene: 18.

Of note for this clonotype: A much larger clone lies one base from this, so it may be a read error. CDR3 in DNA: TGTGCCAGCAGTCTCTGGACTAGCGGGAGGATTCTTGTCTACGAGCAGCACTTC. Amino acids: CASSLWTSGRILVYEQHF. V gene TRBV7-3 combines with J gene TRBJ2-7, with 14 positions matching TRBD2. Looked up from germline, CDR1 is SGHTA and CDR2 is FQGTGA. The CDR3 is made up of 18 amino acids.

About this clonotype: It is likely a read error, because the conserved phenylalanine at the end of the CDR3 is missing. The chain is built from TRBV3-1 and TRBJ1-1; TRBD1 matches 9 bases. Trimming removed 4 bases from V and 11 bases from J; junction bases left unmatched: 8. The CDR3 spans 13 residues. Germline CDR1 LGHDT, CDR2 YNNKEL (reference sequence). DNA for the CDR3: TGTGCCAGCAGCCTGGGGGGACAGGGAGCGGCTTTCCTT. Translating gives CASSLGGQGAAFL.

V and J are TRBV12-3 or TRBV12-4 and TRBJ1-2; 8 nucleotides align to TRBD1. V lost 2 bases and J lost 7; bases outside the gene matches: 6. CDR3 size: 14 residues. The CDR3 here is CASSLKQGAFGYTF. The DNA of the CDR3 is TGTGCCAGCAGTTTAAAGCAGGGGGCGTTTGGCTACACCTTC.

The chain couples TRBV28 to TRBJ2-7, with D perhaps matching TRBD1 (6 bases). There are 16 residues in the CDR3. V shed 2 bases and J shed 4 bases, with 18 bases lying between them. Germline values: CDR1 MDHEN, CDR2 SYDVKM. Here the CDR3 reads CASSLEGGRRIYEQYF. As DNA, the CDR3 is TGTGCCAGCAGTTTAGAAGGGGGACGCCGGATTTACGAGCAGTACTTC.

This clonotype was counted a few times. The J gene is TRBJ2-3, the V gene TRBV24-1, with unresolved D. The length of the CDR3 is 17 residues. V shed 4 bases and J shed 0 bases, with 16 bases lying between them. The V gene's germline CDR1 is KGHDR and CDR2 SFDVKD. CDR3 protein: CATSDRALGLSTDTQYF. The CDR3 nucleotides are TGTGCCACCAGTGACCGAGCCCTAGGGCTTAGCACAGATACGCAGTATTTT.

This clonotype was counted ten times or more. The rearrangement joins TRBV25-1 to TRBJ2-1; no reliable D call. CDR1 and CDR2 (germline): MGHDK, SYGVNS. The CDR3 spans 11 residues. The V and J ends lost 6 bases and 7 bases respectively, with 7 bases between them. CDR3 coding DNA: TGTGCCAGCAGACTGGGTAATGAGCAGTTCTTC. This translates into CASRLGNEQFF.

The genes are TRBV15 and TRBJ1-5; D gene uncertain. The V end lost 4 bases, the J end lost 2 bases, and 6 bases lay between the germline ends. The CDR3 has 13 residues. Germline V gene sequence: CDR1 LNHNV, CDR2 YYDKDF (reference sequence). The CDR3 loop is CATSTEGNQPQHF. CDR3 nucleotides: TGTGCCACCAGCACGGAGGGCAATCAGCCCCAGCATTTT.

This clonotype has at least ten counts. This sequence joins TRBV9 and TRBJ2-2, with unresolved D. The CDR3 runs 16 residues. Trimming took off 0 bases at V and 0 bases at J, with 9 bases between the two ends. Germline lookup yields CDR1 SGDLS and CDR2 YYNGEE. The CDR3 spells CASSVGADSNTGELFF. The CDR3 nucleotides are TGTGCCAGCAGCGTAGGCGCGGATTCGAACACCGGGGAGCTGTTTTTT. The full variable domain, rest sourced from reference TRBV9 and TRBJ2-2, is DSGVTQTPKHLITATGQRVTLRCSPRSGDLSVYWYQQSLDQGLQFLIQYYNGEERAKGNILERFSAQQFPDLHSELNLSSLELGDSALYFCASSVGADSNTGELFFGEGSRLTVL.

Remarks on this clonotype: Possible read error: a much larger clone is one base away. This chain connects TRBV7-6 to TRBJ1-6; D gene uncertain. Germline loops: CDR1 SGHVS, CDR2 FNYEAQ. CDR3 length equals 15 residues. The CDR3: CASSLGRSYNSPLPF. As DNA, the CDR3 is TGTGCCAGCAGCTTAGGTCGGTCCTATAATTCACCCCTCCCCTTT.

The chain is built from TRBV19 and TRBJ2-2; D is uncertain. CDR1 LNHDA and CDR2 SQIVND come from the germline V gene (reference sequence). V was trimmed by 6 bases and J by 5 bases, leaving 10 bases between them. CDR3 size: 13 residues. CDR3 region: CASRTLGTGELFF. CDR3 DNA sequence: TGTGCCAGTAGGACCCTAGGGACCGGGGAGCTGTTTTTT. Filled out from reference TRBV19 and TRBJ2-2, the complete variable domain reads DGGITQSPKYLFRKEGQNVTLSCEQNLNHDAMYWYRQDPGQGLRLIYYSQIVNDFQKGDIAEGYSVSREKKESFPLTVTSAQKNPTAFYLCASRTLGTGELFFGEGSRLTVL.

A few counts support this clonotype. J is TRBJ1-5 and V is TRBV6-2 or TRBV6-3; the D gene is possibly TRBD1 (5 bases). Deletions cut 6 bases from V and 1 base from J, with 16 bases between. The CDR3 has 16 residues. In germline, CDR1 is MNHEY, CDR2 SVGEGT. This CDR3 is CASRGKGRLSNQPQHF. Written as DNA, the CDR3 is TGTGCCAGCAGGGGGAAGGGGCGTCTAAGCAATCAGCCCCAGCATTTT.

This clonotype was observed a handful of times. One junction end does not reproduce the germline sequence, and a read error may be involved. V is TRBV24-1 and J is TRBJ2-1, with 11 bases aligning to TRBD2. CDR1 KGHDR and CDR2 SFDVKD come from the germline V gene. The CDR3 covers 18 residues. The CDR3 DNA follows: TGCGCCACCGGTGATTTACCCTCGACTAGCGGGACACACAATGAGCAGTTCTTC. It yields the protein CATGDLPSTSGTHNEQFF.

The chain has TRBV27 and TRBJ2-2, with D possibly matching TRBD1 (6 bases). The germline V and J ends were trimmed by 3 bases and 7 bases, with 12 bases remaining between them. CDR1 is MNHEY and CDR2 is SMNVEV in the germline V gene (reference sequence). This CDR3 comprises 14 residues. This CDR3 reads CASSFGRTDGELFF. Here the CDR3 DNA reads TGTGCCAGCAGTTTTGGCAGGACAGACGGGGAGCTGTTTTTT.

There are many counts of this clonotype. This chain uses TRBV12-3 or TRBV12-4 with TRBJ2-2; D ambiguous. V shed 3 bases and J shed 4 bases, with 6 bases lying between them. CDR3 length equals 13 residues. The CDR3 nucleotides read TGTGCCAGCAGTTTCACAGTCACCGGGGAGCTGTTTTTT. Translation: CASSFTVTGELFF.